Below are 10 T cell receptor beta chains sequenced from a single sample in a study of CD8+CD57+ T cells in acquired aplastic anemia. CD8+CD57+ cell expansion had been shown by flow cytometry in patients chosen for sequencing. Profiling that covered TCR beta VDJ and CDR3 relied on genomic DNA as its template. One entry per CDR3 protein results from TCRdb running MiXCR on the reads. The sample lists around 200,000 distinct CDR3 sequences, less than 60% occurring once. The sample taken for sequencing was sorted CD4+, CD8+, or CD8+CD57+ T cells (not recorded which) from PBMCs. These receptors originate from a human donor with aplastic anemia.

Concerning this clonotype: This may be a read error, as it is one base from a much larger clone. DNA of the CDR3: TGTGCCGGCCTGGGCAGGGGAACTGGAAACACCATATATTTT. Translation gives CAGLGRGTGNTIYF. The V call is TRBV6-6, the J call TRBJ1-3; a weak D match, TRBD1 (6 bases). There are 14 residues in the CDR3. The germline CDR1 and CDR2 sequences are MNHNY and SVGAGI (reference sequence). Deletions cut 11 bases from V and 2 bases from J, with 16 bases between.

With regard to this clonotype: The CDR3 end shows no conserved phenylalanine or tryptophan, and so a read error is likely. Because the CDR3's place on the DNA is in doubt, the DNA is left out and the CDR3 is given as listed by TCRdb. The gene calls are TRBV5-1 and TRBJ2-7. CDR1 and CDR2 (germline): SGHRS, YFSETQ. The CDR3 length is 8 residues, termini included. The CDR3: CASSLDVE.

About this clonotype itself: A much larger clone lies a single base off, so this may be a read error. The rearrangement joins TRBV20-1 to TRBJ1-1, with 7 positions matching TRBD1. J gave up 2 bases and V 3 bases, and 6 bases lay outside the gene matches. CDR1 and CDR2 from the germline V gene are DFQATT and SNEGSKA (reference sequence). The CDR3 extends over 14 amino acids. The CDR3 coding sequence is TGCAGTGCTAGTGACTGGACAGGTAACACTGAAGCTTTCTTT. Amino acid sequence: CSASDWTGNTEAFF.

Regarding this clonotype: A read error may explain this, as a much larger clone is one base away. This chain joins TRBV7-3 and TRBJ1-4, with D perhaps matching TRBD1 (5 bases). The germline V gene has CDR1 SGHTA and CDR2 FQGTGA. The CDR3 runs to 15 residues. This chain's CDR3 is CASGLTGVANEKLFF. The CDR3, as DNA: TGTGCCAGCGGCTTAACGGGGGTCGCTAATGAAAAACTGTTTTTT.

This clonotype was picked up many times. The CDR3 nucleotides are TGTGCCAGCAGTTTTCGACAGGCTTCTAACTATGGCTACACCTTC. It translates to CASSFRQASNYGYTF. The chain has TRBV6-5 and TRBJ1-2; perhaps TRBD1 as D (6 bases). CDR3 size: 15 residues. Germline CDR1 and CDR2: MNHEY and SVGAGI. V lost 4 bases to trimming and J lost 0 bases, with 12 bases between them.

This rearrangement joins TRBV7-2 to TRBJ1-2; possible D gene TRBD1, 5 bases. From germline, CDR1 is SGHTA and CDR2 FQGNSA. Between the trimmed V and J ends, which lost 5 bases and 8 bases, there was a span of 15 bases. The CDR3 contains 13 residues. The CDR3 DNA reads TGTGCCAGCAGCCCCAGACGGGGGGGAGGCTACACCTTC. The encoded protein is CASSPRRGGGYTF.

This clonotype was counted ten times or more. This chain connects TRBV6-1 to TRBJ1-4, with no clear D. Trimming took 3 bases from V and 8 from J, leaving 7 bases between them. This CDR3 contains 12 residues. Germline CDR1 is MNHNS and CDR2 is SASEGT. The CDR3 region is CASSDRAEKLFF. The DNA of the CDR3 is TGTGCCAGCAGTGACCGAGCGGAAAAACTGTTTTTT.

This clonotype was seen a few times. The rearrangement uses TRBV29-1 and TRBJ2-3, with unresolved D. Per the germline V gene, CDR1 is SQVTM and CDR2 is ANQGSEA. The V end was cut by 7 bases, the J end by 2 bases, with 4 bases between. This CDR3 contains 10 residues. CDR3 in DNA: TGCAGCGGGGACACAGATACGCAGTATTTT. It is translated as CSGDTDTQYF.

The CDR3 here is CATSDPTWASGGDADTQYF. The CDR3 DNA follows: TGTGCCACCAGTGACCCAACTTGGGCTAGCGGGGGGGACGCAGATACGCAGTATTTT. The rearrangement uses TRBV24-1 and TRBJ2-3; TRBD2 aligns across 12 bases. The V segment lost 4 bases and the J segment 4 bases; nucleotides outside the gene matches: 14. CDR1 is KGHDR, CDR2 SFDVKD, per germline. The CDR3 runs to 19 residues.

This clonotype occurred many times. CDR3 amino acids: CSAESPDTWDNEQFF. CDR3 sequence (DNA): TGCAGTGCTGAATCTCCGGACACATGGGACAATGAGCAGTTCTTC. The chain couples TRBV20-1 to TRBJ2-1; TRBD1 is a possible D gene (5 bases). Trimming removed 5 bases at V and 5 bases at J, with 19 bases between. Germline assignment: CDR1 DFQATT and CDR2 SNEGSKA (reference sequence). CDR3 size: 15 residues.